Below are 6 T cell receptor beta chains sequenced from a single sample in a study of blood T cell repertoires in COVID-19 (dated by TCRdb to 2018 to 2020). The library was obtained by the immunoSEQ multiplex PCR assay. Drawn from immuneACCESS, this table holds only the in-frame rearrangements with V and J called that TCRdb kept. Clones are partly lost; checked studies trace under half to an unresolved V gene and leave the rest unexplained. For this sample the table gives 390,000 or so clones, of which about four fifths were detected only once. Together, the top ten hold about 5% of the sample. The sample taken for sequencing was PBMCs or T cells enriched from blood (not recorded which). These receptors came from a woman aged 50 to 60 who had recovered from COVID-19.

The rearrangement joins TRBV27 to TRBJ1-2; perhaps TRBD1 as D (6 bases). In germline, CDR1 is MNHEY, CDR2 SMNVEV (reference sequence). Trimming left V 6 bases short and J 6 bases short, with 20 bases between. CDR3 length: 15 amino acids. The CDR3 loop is CASRTNRAPKNGYTF. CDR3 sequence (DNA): TGTGCCAGCAGAACAAACAGGGCCCCAAAGAATGGCTACACCTTC.

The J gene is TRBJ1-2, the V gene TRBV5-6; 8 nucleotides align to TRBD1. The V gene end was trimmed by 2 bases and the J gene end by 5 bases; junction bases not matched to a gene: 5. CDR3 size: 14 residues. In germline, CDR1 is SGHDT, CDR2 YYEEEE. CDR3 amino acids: CASSLRTGRYGYTF. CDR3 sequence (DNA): TGTGCCAGCAGCTTACGGACAGGGAGATATGGCTACACCTTC. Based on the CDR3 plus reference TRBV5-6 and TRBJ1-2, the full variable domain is DAGVTQSPTHLIKTRGQQVTLRCSPKSGHDTVSWYQQALGQGPQFIFQYYEEEERQRGNFPDRFSGHQFPNYSSELNVNALLLGDSALYLCASSLRTGRYGYTFGSGTRLTVV.

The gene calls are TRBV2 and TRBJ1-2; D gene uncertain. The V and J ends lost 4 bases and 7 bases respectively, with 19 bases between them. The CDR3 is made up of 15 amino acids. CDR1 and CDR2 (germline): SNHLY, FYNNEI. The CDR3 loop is CASSAPFGNRGGYTF. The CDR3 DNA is TGTGCCAGCAGTGCCCCGTTCGGAAACCGGGGTGGCTACACCTTC.

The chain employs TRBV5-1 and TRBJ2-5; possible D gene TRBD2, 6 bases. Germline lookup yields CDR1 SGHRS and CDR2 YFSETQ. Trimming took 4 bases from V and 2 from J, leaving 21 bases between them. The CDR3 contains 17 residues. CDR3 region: CASSNGRAGLRQETQYF. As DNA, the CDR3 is TGCGCCAGCAGCAACGGCCGCGCGGGGCTGCGGCAAGAGACCCAGTACTTC.

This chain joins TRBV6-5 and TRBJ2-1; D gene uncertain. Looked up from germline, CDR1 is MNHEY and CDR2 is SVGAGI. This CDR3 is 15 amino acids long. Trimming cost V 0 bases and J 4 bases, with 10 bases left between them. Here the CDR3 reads CASSYSSPTYNEQFF. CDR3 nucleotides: TGTGCCAGCAGTTACTCTAGCCCCACTTACAATGAGCAGTTCTTC.

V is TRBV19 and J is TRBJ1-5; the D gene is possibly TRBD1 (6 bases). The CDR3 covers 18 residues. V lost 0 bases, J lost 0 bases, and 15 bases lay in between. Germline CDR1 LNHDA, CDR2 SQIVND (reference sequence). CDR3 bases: TGTGCCAGTAGTATAGATTACAGGGTAGGGGTTAGCAATCAGCCCCAGCATTTT. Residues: CASSIDYRVGVSNQPQHF.